Each of the 18 T cell receptor beta chains below was sequenced from the same sample in a study of T cell responses to AZD1222 COVID-19 vaccine. Using immunoSEQ multiplex PCR, the repertoire was profiled, and TCRdb retains in-frame clones only, with some absent. The table lists over 100,000 clones, 90% of them singletons. The material was peripheral blood, obtained on day 0 of AZD1222 vaccination. All receptors come from an adult in good health.

This chain connects TRBV28 to TRBJ1-5; 7 bases agree with TRBD1. This CDR3 is 15 amino acids long. V dropped 5 bases and J dropped 0; count of bases not matched to a gene: 4. CDR1 is MDHEN and CDR2 is SYDVKM in the germline V gene. The CDR3 loop reads CASSGQAYSNQPQHF. CDR3 sequence (DNA): TGTGCCAGCAGTGGACAGGCCTATAGCAATCAGCCCCAGCATTTT.

V and J are TRBV29-1 and TRBJ2-1, with 14 bases matching TRBD2. Germline V gives CDR1 SQVTM, CDR2 ANQGSEA. The CDR3 covers 16 residues. V shed 1 base and J 4 bases; nucleotides not matched to a gene: 3. CDR3 sequence: CSVEAGLAGVYNEQFF. The CDR3 coding sequence is TGCAGCGTTGAAGCGGGACTAGCGGGAGTATACAATGAGCAGTTCTTC.

The rearrangement joins TRBV18 to TRBJ1-2, with D uncertain. Germline CDR1 is KGHSH and CDR2 is LQKENI. The CDR3 contains 15 residues. The V and J ends lost 4 bases and 5 bases respectively, with 17 bases between them. DNA for the CDR3: TGTGCCAGCTCACTTGAGGTCGGTCTACCATATGGCTACACCTTC. As protein: CASSLEVGLPYGYTF.

This chain links TRBV5-4 with TRBJ2-1; possibly TRBD2 for D (6 bases). Trimming cost V 3 bases and J 3 bases, with 13 bases left between them. CDR3 size: 15 residues. Looked up from germline, CDR1 is SGHNT and CDR2 is YYREEE (reference sequence). The CDR3 DNA is TGTGCCAGCAGCTCCCGGGGGACCTACTACAATGAGCAGTTCTTC. This translates into CASSSRGTYYNEQFF.

V is TRBV30 and J is TRBJ2-7; 9 bases fit TRBD1. The germline V gene encodes CDR1 GTSNPN and CDR2 SVGIG (reference sequence). V trimming: 2 bases; J trimming: 4 bases; junction bases outside the gene matches: 9. CDR3 length equals 15 residues. This chain's CDR3 is CAWSTGGASPYEQYF. The CDR3 nucleotides are TGTGCCTGGAGTACAGGGGGCGCATCCCCGTACGAGCAGTACTTC. The entire variable domain, with the rest obtained from reference TRBV30 and TRBJ2-7, is as follows: SQTIHQWPATLVQPVGSPLSLECTVEGTSNPNLYWYRQAAGRGLQLLFYSVGIGQISSEVPQNLSASRPQDRQFILSSKKLLLSDSGFYLCAWSTGGASPYEQYFGPGTRLTVT.

The chain links TRBV3-1 (or the pseudogene TRBV3-2) to TRBJ2-7; 9 bases match TRBD1. Germline values: CDR1 LGHDT, CDR2 YNNKEL (reference sequence). The CDR3 spans 14 residues. V was clipped by 8 bases and J by 3 bases; unmatched bases: 8. CDR3 nucleotides: TGTGCCAGCCAATGCGGGACAGGGCTCTACGAGCAGTACTTC. It is translated as CASQCGTGLYEQYF.

The chain couples TRBV28 to TRBJ2-1; D call uncertain. The V gene's germline CDR1 is MDHEN and CDR2 SYDVKM. The germline V and J ends were trimmed by 8 bases and 5 bases, with 7 bases remaining between them. The CDR3 covers 11 residues. CDR3 amino acids: CASFLDNEQFF. The CDR3 DNA is TGTGCCAGCTTCCTCGACAATGAGCAGTTCTTC.

Concerning this clone itself: A junction end diverges from the germline sequence, so it may reflect a read error. This chain uses TRBV2 with TRBJ2-1; 9 bases align to TRBD2. CDR3 length: 13 amino acids. Germline CDR1 and CDR2: SNHLY and FYNNEI. In DNA, the CDR3 is TGTGCCAGCGGGACTAGCTACTACGATGAGCAGTTCTTC. Encoded protein: CASGTSYYDEQFF.

This clone was recorded only once. The chain carries TRBV4-3 and TRBJ1-5; 10 bases match TRBD1. The CDR3 runs to 17 residues. The germline V gene encodes CDR1 LGHNA and CDR2 YSLEER. J was trimmed by 1 base and V by 1 base; bases with no gene match: 4. CDR3 nucleotides: TGCGCCAGCAGCCAAGGAGACAGGGGGCGAAGCAATCAGCCCCAGCATTTT. Encoded protein: CASSQGDRGRSNQPQHF.

CDR3: CASSLVLGIQRIYTF. CDR3 DNA: TGCGCCAGCAGCTTGGTTCTGGGAATTCAGCGGATCTACACCTTC. This chain links TRBV5-1 with TRBJ1-2; D remains ambiguous. Germline V gives CDR1 SGHRS, CDR2 YFSETQ. The V gene lost 0 bases and the J gene lost 10 bases, with 19 bases spanning the gap. The length of the CDR3 is 15 residues.

The gene calls are TRBV30 and TRBJ2-7; D not certain. The CDR3 covers 12 residues. Germline loops: CDR1 GTSNPN, CDR2 SVGIG (reference sequence). Trimming took 3 bases from V and 6 from J, leaving 12 bases between them. CDR3 in DNA: TGTGCCTGGAGGGCAGTTAGCCTCGAGCAGTACTTC. Translation gives CAWRAVSLEQYF. The full variable domain, completed using reference TRBV30 and TRBJ2-7, is SQTIHQWPATLVQPVGSPLSLECTVEGTSNPNLYWYRQAAGRGLQLLFYSVGIGQISSEVPQNLSASRPQDRQFILSSKKLLLSDSGFYLCAWRAVSLEQYFGPGTRLTVT.

CDR3 sequence (DNA): TGTGCCAGCAGCTTCGTTGGCTACACCTTC. Its protein is CASSFVGYTF. The gene calls are TRBV7-9 and TRBJ1-2; D not certain. V lost 3 bases and J lost 7, with 3 bases in between. The germline CDR1 and CDR2 sequences are SEHNR and FQNEAQ (reference sequence). The CDR3 is 10 residues long.

The chain couples TRBV7-3 to TRBJ1-1; D possibly corresponds to TRBD1 (5 bases). The CDR3 contains 14 residues. V lost 5 bases, J lost 5 bases, and 15 bases lay in between. Germline CDR1 reads SGHTA; CDR2 reads FQGTGA. CDR3 sequence: CASSLNRDGTEAFF. CDR3 bases: TGTGCCAGCAGCCTAAACCGGGACGGAACTGAAGCTTTCTTT.

This sequence joins TRBV19 and TRBJ1-2; D gene uncertain. This CDR3 has 15 amino acids. CDR1 is LNHDA, CDR2 SQIVND, per germline (reference sequence). Trimming pared 2 bases from V and 8 bases from J, leaving 18 bases between. The CDR3 sequence is CASSIQFGPGLGYTF. CDR3 in DNA: TGTGCCAGTAGTATACAATTCGGTCCCGGTCTCGGCTACACCTTC.

V gene TRBV6-5 combines with J gene TRBJ2-6; a possible D gene is TRBD2 (6 bases). With 10 bases removed from V and 4 bases from J, the gap between germline ends came to 17 bases. Germline V gene sequence: CDR1 MNHEY, CDR2 SVGAGI. The CDR3 length is 15 residues. This chain's CDR3 is CAISGLPKGANVLTF. The CDR3 bases are TGTGCCATATCGGGACTCCCCAAAGGGGCCAACGTCCTGACTTTC.

The chain combines TRBV2 with TRBJ2-1, with 8 bases that match TRBD2. This CDR3 is built from 16 residues. CDR1 is SNHLY and CDR2 is FYNNEI in the germline V gene. The V gene end was trimmed by 7 bases and the J gene end by 1 base; junction bases not matched to a gene: 9. The CDR3 reads CASIGAGDGSYNEQFF. CDR3 DNA: TGTGCCAGCATCGGAGCGGGAGATGGGTCCTACAATGAGCAGTTCTTC.

The V and J genes are TRBV6-5 and TRBJ2-5; TRBD2 aligns across 8 bases. This CDR3 comprises 14 residues. Looked up from germline, CDR1 is MNHEY and CDR2 is SVGAGI. With V trimmed by 3 bases and J by 7 bases, 7 bases remained unmatched. Written as DNA, the CDR3 is TGTGCCAGCAGTTATTCGGGGGGGGCGGGGACCCAGTACTTC. This encodes CASSYSGGAGTQYF.

The genes are TRBV11-2 and TRBJ1-1; D may be TRBD1 (5 bases). The V end lost 5 bases, the J end lost 1 base, and 11 bases lay between the germline ends. This CDR3 comprises 14 residues. Germline V gene sequence: CDR1 SGHAT, CDR2 FQNNGV. In DNA form, the CDR3 reads TGTGCCAGCAGCATTATTGGGGGGAACACTGAAGCTTTCTTT. Protein sequence: CASSIIGGNTEAFF.